This T cell receptor beta chain originates from a study of response to subunit inactivated influenza vaccine. Trimming took off 2 bases at V and 1 base at J, with 11 bases between the two ends. The CDR3 is 15 amino acids. TCRdb processed the RT-PCR reads anew with MiXCR; each CDR3 protein has one entry. The sample records more than 450,000 distinct CDR3 sequences, roughly 12% being singletons. The sequencing here drew on PBMCs from blood, taken on the day of vaccination. The sequence derives from a man in his forties or fifties who received an inactivated influenza vaccine. The chain employs TRBV12-3 or TRBV12-4 and TRBJ2-5; D is perhaps TRBD1 or TRBD2 (5 bases each). The CDR3 reads CASSLFVGTQETQYF. CDR3 coding DNA: TGTGCCAGCAGTTTATTCGTCGGGACCCAAGAGACCCAGTACTTC.